This T cell receptor (beta chain) was sequenced in a study of blood T cell repertoires in COVID-19. The CDR3 loop spans 15 amino acids. Between the trimmed V and J ends, which lost 2 bases and 2 bases, there was a span of 11 bases. In germline, CDR1 is MNHEY, CDR2 SVGAGI. In the study's own analysis: Estimated nucleated cell counts came from reference gene primer amplification. Some clones are missing from TCRdb's copy, which holds only in-frame ones; the method was immunoSEQ multiplex PCR. V and J calls and clone size are given by that table; D and trimming were obtained from the DNA. The profile covers approximately 200,000 clones, with 80% to 90% appearing a single time and 10% taken by the ten largest. Assignments of participants to cohorts depended upon their own reported clinical history.

This chain links TRBV6-5 with TRBJ2-3, with D possibly being TRBD2 (7 bases). This TCR came from a man younger than 35 with acute COVID-19. Sequencing was performed on PBMCs or T cells enriched from blood (not recorded which). CDR3 coding DNA: TGTGCCAGCAGTTACGAGGGGGGGGACACAGATACGCAGTATTTT. As protein: CASSYEGGDTDTQYF.